These 24 T cell receptor beta chains came from one sample sequenced in a study of read filtering for tumor transcriptome and immune sequencing (dated by TCRdb to the early 2020s). Instrument on record: Illumina HiSeq 4000. TCR libraries were built from 400 to 450 ng RNA with the Immunoverse kit, using molecular barcoded adaptors covering alpha/delta and beta/gamma chains. TCRdb ran its own pipeline on the public reads, namely fastp trimming at Q25 and MiXCR clone calling, and kept in-frame beta chains. CDR3 protein duplicates are merged, each entry listing the most common genes and DNA. The sample yields about 41,000 distinct CDR3 sequences; around an eighth were counted once. The top ten hold 30% of the sample. Sequenced material: a population of CD138-negative cells sorted from bone marrow. Explained via the paper, the cell subset or site label denotes: bone marrow mononuclear cells depleted of CD138+ plasma/myeloma cells by negative magnetic selection. The source of these receptors is a donor at least 40 years old with multiple myeloma.

Ten or more counts support this clonotype. The chain joins TRBV20-1 to TRBJ2-1; perhaps TRBD2 as D (5 bases). V was cut by 2 bases and J by 4 bases, with 15 bases left in between. The CDR3 extends over 15 amino acids. Germline loops: CDR1 DFQATT, CDR2 SNEGSKA (reference sequence). Here the CDR3 DNA reads TGCAGTGCTAGACTCGGGATAGCCTTGTACAATGAGCAGTTCTTC. This sequence encodes CSARLGIALYNEQFF.

This clonotype was found many times. This rearrangement joins TRBV6-5 to TRBJ2-5, with D possibly being TRBD1 (5 bases). V was shortened by 2 bases and J by 0 bases, with 10 bases between the two germline ends. From germline, CDR1 is MNHEY and CDR2 SVGAGI. CDR3 size: 15 residues. CDR3 sequence reads: CASSYQGRDQETQYF. As DNA, the CDR3 is TGTGCCAGCAGTTACCAGGGAAGAGACCAAGAGACCCAGTACTTC.

This clonotype has at least ten counts. The J gene is TRBJ2-3, the V gene TRBV7-9; 7 bases align to TRBD2. With V trimmed by 3 bases and J by 8 bases, 8 bases remained unmatched. Germline values: CDR1 SEHNR, CDR2 FQNEAQ (reference sequence). This CDR3 spans 14 amino acids. CDR3 coding DNA: TGTGCCAGCAGCTTTTCTGGACTAGTTGGTACGCAGTATTTT. Its translation: CASSFSGLVGTQYF.

This clonotype was found many times. The missing conserved phenylalanine or tryptophan at the end of this CDR3 makes a read error likely. The DNA is left out, because the CDR3 cannot be placed on it with certainty; the CDR3 is given as TCRdb lists it. The chain carries TRBV29-1 and TRBJ2-1; the table gives TRBD1 as D, unverified against the DNA. The CDR3 comprises 16 residues, both ends counted. Germline V gene lookup returns CDR1 SQVTM and CDR2 ANQGSEA. The CDR3 here is CSVVGGPTGRWNEQLV.

This clonotype showed up just a few times. A much larger clone differs by one base, so this may be a read error. This chain uses TRBV12-3 or TRBV12-4 with TRBJ2-7, with D tentatively TRBD2 (7 bases). This CDR3 comprises 14 residues. The CDR3 is CASTLGGGSYERYF. For the CDR3, the DNA is TGTGCCAGCACCTTGGGCGGGGGCTCCTACGAGCGGTACTTC.

This clonotype appeared many times. The chain is built from TRBV27 and TRBJ2-3; D not certain. Trimming left V 8 bases short and J 1 base short, with 13 bases between. Germline V gene lookup returns CDR1 MNHEY and CDR2 SMNVEV (reference sequence). There are 14 residues in the CDR3. CDR3 amino acids: CASGGLKGTDTQYF. CDR3 in DNA: TGTGCCAGCGGTGGATTGAAGGGCACAGATACGCAGTATTTT.

This clonotype was found many times. This rearrangement joins TRBV12-3 or TRBV12-4 to TRBJ2-1; D remains ambiguous. Trimming cost V 2 bases and J 7 bases, with 6 bases left between them. The CDR3 has 12 residues. CDR3 residues: CASSLFANEQFF. DNA of the CDR3: TGTGCCAGCAGTTTATTCGCTAATGAGCAGTTCTTC.

This clonotype occurred many times. The rearrangement links TRBV20-1 to TRBJ1-1, with TRBD1 matching 8 bases. The CDR3 loop spans 14 amino acids. V shed 3 bases and J 3 bases; nucleotides not matched to a gene: 6. CDR1 is DFQATT and CDR2 is SNEGSKA in the germline V gene (reference sequence). CDR3 nucleotides: TGCAGTGCTAGCGAGACAGGGGCCGACACTGAAGCTTTCTTT. Protein: CSASETGADTEAFF.

This clonotype appeared many times. The chain joins TRBV24-1 to TRBJ2-2, with D maybe TRBD2 (5 bases). The CDR3 is made up of 15 amino acids. V was clipped by 6 bases and J by 5 bases, with 15 bases between them. Germline CDR1 is KGHDR and CDR2 is SFDVKD. In DNA form, the CDR3 reads TGTGCCACCAGTCCCGAGGGCCGGGAAACCGGGGAGCTGTTTTTT. This sequence encodes CATSPEGRETGELFF.

This clonotype was seen repeatedly, ten times or more. This chain connects TRBV5-5 to TRBJ2-3; possible D gene TRBD2, 5 bases. This CDR3 spans 16 amino acids. Germline V gene lookup returns CDR1 SGHKS and CDR2 YYEKEE (reference sequence). The ends were cut back, 1 base at V and 2 bases at J, with 14 bases in the middle. The CDR3 sequence: CASSLSRRAATDTQYF. The CDR3 coding sequence is TGTGCCAGCAGCTTGTCCCGGCGGGCAGCCACAGATACGCAGTATTTT.

There are many counts of this clonotype. The junction does not match germline at one end; this may be a read error. The V call is TRBV28, the J call TRBJ1-4; TRBD1 matches 10 bases. Germline CDR1 MDHEN, CDR2 SYDVKM. This CDR3 is built from 15 residues. DNA of the CDR3: TGTGCCAGCAGGGGGACGACAGGGGGCCGGGAAAAACTGCTTTTT. This translates into CASRGTTGGREKLLF.

This clonotype was seen repeatedly, ten times or more. The chain links TRBV29-1 to TRBJ1-4, with TRBD1 matching over 11 bases. The germline V gene encodes CDR1 SQVTM and CDR2 ANQGSEA. Losses at the gene ends were 6 bases for V and 7 bases for J; bases not matched to a gene: 7. The CDR3 is 14 residues long. The CDR3 DNA follows: TGCAGCGTCTCTTTCGGGACAGGGGGTGAAAAACTGTTTTTT. Translated, it gives CSVSFGTGGEKLFF.

This clonotype has a count of ten or more. The CDR3, as DNA: TGTGCCGGAGGGGCAAGTCCCCAGCAGTACTTC. Residues: CAGGASPQQYF. The chain combines TRBV30 with TRBJ2-7, with D possibly TRBD2 on 6 matching bases. Trimming stripped 8 bases from V and 8 bases from J, with 16 bases between. The germline V gene has CDR1 GTSNPN and CDR2 SVGIG (reference sequence). This CDR3 is built from 11 residues. The full variable domain, in which reference TRBV30 and TRBJ2-7 provide the parts outside the CDR3, is SQTIHQWPATLVQPVGSPLSLECTVEGTSNPNLYWYRQAAGRGLQLLFYSVGIGQISSEVPQNLSASRPQDRQFILSSKKLLLSDSGFYLCAGGASPQQYFGPGTRLTVT.

This clonotype has a count of ten or more. The V gene is TRBV2, the J gene TRBJ2-6; 7 bases align to TRBD2. The CDR3 contains 16 residues. The germline V gene encodes CDR1 SNHLY and CDR2 FYNNEI. The V gene end was trimmed by 7 bases and the J gene end by 0 bases; junction bases not matched to a gene: 6. DNA of the CDR3: TGTGCCAGCACCGTCAGCGGGATCTCTGGGGCCAACGTCCTGACTTTC. Protein sequence: CASTVSGISGANVLTF.

This clonotype was counted at least ten times. The chain's CDR3 is CASSPSGTGGSNEQFF. The CDR3 bases are TGTGCCAGCAGCCCCTCCGGGACAGGGGGGAGCAATGAGCAGTTCTTC. This chain links TRBV7-6 with TRBJ2-1; 11 bases align to TRBD1. V was clipped by 5 bases and J by 6 bases; unmatched bases: 9. The CDR3 length is 16 residues. Germline CDR1 and CDR2: SGHVS and FNYEAQ.

This clonotype showed up many times. The J gene is TRBJ1-1, the V gene TRBV3-1; 7 nucleotides match TRBD1. The germline gives CDR1 LGHDT, CDR2 YNNKEL (reference sequence). Trimming removed 1 base from V and 5 bases from J; junction bases left unmatched: 7. The CDR3 runs to 15 residues. The CDR3 protein is CASSQGPRGWTEAFF. CDR3 nucleotides: TGTGCCAGCAGCCAAGGCCCCAGGGGGTGGACTGAAGCTTTCTTT.

This clonotype was observed many times. The chain has TRBV20-1 and TRBJ2-2; either TRBD1 or TRBD2 may supply D (5 bases each). The CDR3 covers 12 residues. Germline lookup yields CDR1 DFQATT and CDR2 SNEGSKA (reference sequence). The V end lost 8 bases, the J end lost 1 base, and 8 bases lay between the germline ends. In DNA, the CDR3 is TGCAGTTGTGGGGGGAACACCGGGGAGCTGTTTTTT. Protein sequence: CSCGGNTGELFF.

At least ten counts were recorded for this clonotype. The chain links TRBV5-1 to TRBJ2-1; D is tentatively TRBD1 or TRBD2 (6 bases each). The CDR3 has 15 amino acids. The germline V and J ends were trimmed by 4 bases and 3 bases, with 14 bases remaining between them. Germline V gives CDR1 SGHRS, CDR2 YFSETQ. The CDR3: CASSGGTGHYNEQFF. In DNA, the CDR3 is TGCGCCAGCAGCGGGGGGACGGGACACTACAATGAGCAGTTCTTC.

This clonotype showed up many times. The chain has TRBV20-1 and TRBJ2-5, with D possibly being TRBD1 (5 bases). The CDR3 extends over 15 amino acids. CDR1 is DFQATT and CDR2 is SNEGSKA in the germline V gene (reference sequence). V was trimmed by 0 bases and J by 5 bases, leaving 16 bases between them. The CDR3 sequence is CSARDLMGPLETQYF. DNA for the CDR3: TGCAGTGCTAGAGATCTCATGGGGCCCCTGGAGACCCAGTACTTC.

Many counts were recorded for this clonotype. V and J are TRBV28 and TRBJ2-7; D is unclear. The CDR3 has 12 amino acids. Trimming left V 4 bases short and J 7 bases short, with 11 bases between. Per germline, CDR1 MDHEN and CDR2 SYDVKM. The CDR3 region has the DNA TGTGCCAGCAGTTCCACAGCTTGGGAGCAGTACTTC. As protein: CASSSTAWEQYF.

This clonotype was counted many times. This chain connects TRBV20-1 to TRBJ2-1; D is possibly TRBD1 (6 bases). There are 15 residues in the CDR3. V lost 2 bases and J 4 bases, leaving 15 bases between the germline ends. The V gene's germline CDR1 is DFQATT and CDR2 SNEGSKA (reference sequence). The CDR3 loop reads CSARPPPGTYNEQFF. The CDR3, as DNA: TGCAGTGCTAGACCCCCCCCCGGGACATACAATGAGCAGTTCTTC.

This clonotype was recorded many times. V usage is TRBV27 and J usage is TRBJ2-5; D is ambiguous. Germline V gene sequence: CDR1 MNHEY, CDR2 SMNVEV (reference sequence). The V gene lost 4 bases and the J gene lost 1 base, with 1 base spanning the gap. The CDR3 spans 11 residues. The CDR3 loop is CASSSQETQYF. CDR3 bases: TGTGCCAGCAGTTCCCAAGAGACCCAGTACTTC.

As for this clonotype: In this CDR3 the conserved last residue, phenylalanine or tryptophan, is missing, so a read error is likely. Because the CDR3's place on the DNA is in doubt, the DNA is left out and the CDR3 is given as listed by TCRdb. The genes are TRBV12-3 or TRBV12-4 and TRBJ2-1; no check of the table's D call, TRBD2, against the DNA was made. The CDR3 has 14 amino acids, counting both end residues. The chain's CDR3 is CATQLAGAYNEQIY.

This clonotype has more than one count but fewer than ten. This may be a read error: a much more frequent sequence differs by one nucleotide. The rearrangement uses TRBV20-1 and TRBJ2-1, with 9 bases aligning to TRBD1. Germline V gene data show CDR1 as DFQATT and CDR2 as SNEGSKA (reference sequence). The length of the CDR3 is 18 residues. The CDR3 reads CSARARDRADRSYNGQFF. The CDR3 region has the DNA TGCAGTGCTAGAGCGAGGGACAGGGCAGATAGATCCTACAATGGGCAGTTCTTC.